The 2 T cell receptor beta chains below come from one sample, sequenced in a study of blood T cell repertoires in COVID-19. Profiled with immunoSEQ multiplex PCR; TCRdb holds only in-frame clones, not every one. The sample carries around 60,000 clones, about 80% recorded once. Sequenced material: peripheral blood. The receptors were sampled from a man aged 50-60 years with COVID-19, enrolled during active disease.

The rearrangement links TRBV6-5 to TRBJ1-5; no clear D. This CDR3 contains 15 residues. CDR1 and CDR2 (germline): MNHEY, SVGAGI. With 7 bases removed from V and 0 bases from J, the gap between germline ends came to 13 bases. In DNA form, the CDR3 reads TGTGCCAGCAATTCAAATACGGTTAGCAATCAGCCCCAGCATTTT. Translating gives CASNSNTVSNQPQHF.

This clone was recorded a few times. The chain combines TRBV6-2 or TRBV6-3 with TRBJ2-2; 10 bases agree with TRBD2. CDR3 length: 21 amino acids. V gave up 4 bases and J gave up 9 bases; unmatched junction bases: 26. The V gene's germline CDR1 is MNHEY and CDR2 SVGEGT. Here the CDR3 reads CASSLGWQRELSGRRIRELFF. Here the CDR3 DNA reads TGTGCCAGCAGTTTAGGTTGGCAGCGAGAACTTAGCGGGAGGAGGATCCGGGAGCTGTTTTTT.